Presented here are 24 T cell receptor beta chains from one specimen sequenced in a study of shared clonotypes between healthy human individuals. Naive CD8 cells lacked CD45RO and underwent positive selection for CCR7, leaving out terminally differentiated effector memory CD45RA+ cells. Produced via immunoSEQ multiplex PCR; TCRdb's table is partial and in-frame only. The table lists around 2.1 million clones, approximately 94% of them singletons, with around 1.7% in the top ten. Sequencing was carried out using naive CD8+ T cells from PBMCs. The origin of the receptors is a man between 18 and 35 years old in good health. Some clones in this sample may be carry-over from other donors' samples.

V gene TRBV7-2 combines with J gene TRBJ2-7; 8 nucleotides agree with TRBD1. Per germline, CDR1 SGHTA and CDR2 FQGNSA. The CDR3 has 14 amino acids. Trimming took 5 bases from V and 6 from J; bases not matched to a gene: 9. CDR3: CASSPTGGPVEQYF. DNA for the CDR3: TGTGCCAGCAGCCCCACAGGGGGACCGGTCGAGCAGTACTTC. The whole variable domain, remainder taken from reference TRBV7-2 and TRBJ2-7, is GAGVSQSPSNKVTEKGKDVELRCDPISGHTALYWYRQSLGQGLEFLIYFQGNSAPDKSGLPSDRFSAERTGGSVSTLTIQRTQQEDSAVYLCASSPTGGPVEQYFGPGTRLTVT.

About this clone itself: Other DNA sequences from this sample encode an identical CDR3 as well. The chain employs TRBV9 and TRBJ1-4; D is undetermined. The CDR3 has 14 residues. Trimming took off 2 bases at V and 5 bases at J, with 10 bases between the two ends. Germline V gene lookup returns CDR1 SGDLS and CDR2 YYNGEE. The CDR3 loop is CASSVEGGNEKLFF. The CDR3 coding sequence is TGTGCCAGCAGCGTGGAGGGCGGGAATGAAAAACTGTTTTTT.

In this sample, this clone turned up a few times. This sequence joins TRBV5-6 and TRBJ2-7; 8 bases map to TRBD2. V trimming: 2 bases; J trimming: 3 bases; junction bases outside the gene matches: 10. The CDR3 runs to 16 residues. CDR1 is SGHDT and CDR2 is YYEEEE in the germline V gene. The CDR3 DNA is TGTGCCAGCAGCTTATGGCTCCGGGAGGGGCACTACGAGCAGTACTTC. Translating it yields CASSLWLREGHYEQYF.

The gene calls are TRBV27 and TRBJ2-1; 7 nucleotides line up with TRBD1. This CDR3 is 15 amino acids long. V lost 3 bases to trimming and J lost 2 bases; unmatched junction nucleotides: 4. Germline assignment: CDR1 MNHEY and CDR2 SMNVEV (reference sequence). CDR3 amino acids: CASSLGQQAYNEQFF. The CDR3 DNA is TGTGCCAGCAGTTTGGGACAGCAAGCCTACAATGAGCAGTTCTTC.

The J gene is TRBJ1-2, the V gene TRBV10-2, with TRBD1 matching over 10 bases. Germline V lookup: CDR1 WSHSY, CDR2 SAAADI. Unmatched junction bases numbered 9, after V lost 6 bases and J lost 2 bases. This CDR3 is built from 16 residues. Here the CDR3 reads CASSEYRQGANYGYTF. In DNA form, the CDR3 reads TGCGCCAGCAGCGAATATAGACAGGGGGCCAACTATGGCTACACCTTC.

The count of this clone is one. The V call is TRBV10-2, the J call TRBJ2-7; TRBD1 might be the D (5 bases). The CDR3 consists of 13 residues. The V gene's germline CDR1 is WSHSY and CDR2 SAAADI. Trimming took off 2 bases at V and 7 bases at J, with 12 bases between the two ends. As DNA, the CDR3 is TGCGCCAGCAGTGAGAACCAGGGTTGGGAGCAGTACTTC. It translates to CASSENQGWEQYF.

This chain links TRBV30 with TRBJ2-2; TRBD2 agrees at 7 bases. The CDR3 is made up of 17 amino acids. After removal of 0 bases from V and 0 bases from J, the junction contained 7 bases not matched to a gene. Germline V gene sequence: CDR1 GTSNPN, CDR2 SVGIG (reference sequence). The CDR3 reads CAWSVLREPSNTGELFF. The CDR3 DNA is TGTGCCTGGAGTGTGTTGCGGGAGCCCTCGAACACCGGGGAGCTGTTTTTT. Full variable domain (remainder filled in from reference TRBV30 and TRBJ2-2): SQTIHQWPATLVQPVGSPLSLECTVEGTSNPNLYWYRQAAGRGLQLLFYSVGIGQISSEVPQNLSASRPQDRQFILSSKKLLLSDSGFYLCAWSVLREPSNTGELFFGEGSRLTVL.

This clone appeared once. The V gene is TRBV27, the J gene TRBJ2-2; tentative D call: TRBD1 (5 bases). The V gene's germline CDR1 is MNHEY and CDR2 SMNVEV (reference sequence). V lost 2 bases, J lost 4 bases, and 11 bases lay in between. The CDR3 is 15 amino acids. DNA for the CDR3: TGTGCCAGCAGTTTAGGCAGGGTGGGCACCGGGGAGCTGTTTTTT. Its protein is CASSLGRVGTGELFF.

The CDR3 DNA follows: TGTGCCAGCAGTGCAACAGGGGACTATGGCTACACCTTC. This codes for CASSATGDYGYTF. The chain combines TRBV27 with TRBJ1-2; 7 bases are a match to TRBD1. The CDR3 consists of 13 residues. The V gene's germline CDR1 is MNHEY and CDR2 SMNVEV (reference sequence). The junction had 3 bases not matched to a gene; V was cut back by 5 bases and J by 3 bases.

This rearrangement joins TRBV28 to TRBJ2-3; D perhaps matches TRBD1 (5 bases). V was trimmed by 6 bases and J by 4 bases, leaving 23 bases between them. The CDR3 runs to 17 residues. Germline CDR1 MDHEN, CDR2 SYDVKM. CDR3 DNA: TGTGCCAGCAGCCCTACCCCCAGGGTGACGTGGGCAGATACGCAGTATTTT. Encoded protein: CASSPTPRVTWADTQYF.

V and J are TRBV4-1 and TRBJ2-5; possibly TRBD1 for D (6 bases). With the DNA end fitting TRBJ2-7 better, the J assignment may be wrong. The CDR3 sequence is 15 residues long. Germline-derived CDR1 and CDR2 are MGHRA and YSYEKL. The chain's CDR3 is CASSQEVGRGDEQYF. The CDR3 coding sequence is TGCGCCAGCAGCCAAGAGGTGGGCAGGGGAGACGAGCAGTACTTC.

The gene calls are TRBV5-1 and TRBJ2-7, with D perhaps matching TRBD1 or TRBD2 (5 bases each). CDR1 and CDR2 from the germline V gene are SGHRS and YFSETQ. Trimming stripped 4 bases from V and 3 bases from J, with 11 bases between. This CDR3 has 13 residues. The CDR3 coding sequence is TGCGCCAGCAGCCCCGGGGACGGCTACGAGCAGTACTTC. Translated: CASSPGDGYEQYF.

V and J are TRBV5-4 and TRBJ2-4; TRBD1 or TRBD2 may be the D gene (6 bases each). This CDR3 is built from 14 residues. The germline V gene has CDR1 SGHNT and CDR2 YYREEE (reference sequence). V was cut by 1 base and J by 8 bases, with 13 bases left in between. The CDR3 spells CASSLRGRMDIQYF. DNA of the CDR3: TGTGCCAGCAGCTTGAGGGGGAGGATGGACATTCAGTACTTC.

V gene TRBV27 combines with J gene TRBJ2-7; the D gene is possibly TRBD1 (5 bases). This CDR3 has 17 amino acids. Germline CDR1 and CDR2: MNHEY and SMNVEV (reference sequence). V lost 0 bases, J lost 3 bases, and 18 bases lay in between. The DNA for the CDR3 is TGTGCCAGCAGTTTATCGTCCCAGGGTTTAATACTCTACGAGCAGTACTTC. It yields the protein CASSLSSQGLILYEQYF.

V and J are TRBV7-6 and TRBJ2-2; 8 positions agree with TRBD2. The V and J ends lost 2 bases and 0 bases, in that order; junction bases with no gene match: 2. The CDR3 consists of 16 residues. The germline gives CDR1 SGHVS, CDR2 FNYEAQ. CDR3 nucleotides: TGTGCCAGCAGCTTACGCGGGAGGTCGAACACCGGGGAGCTGTTTTTT. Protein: CASSLRGRSNTGELFF.

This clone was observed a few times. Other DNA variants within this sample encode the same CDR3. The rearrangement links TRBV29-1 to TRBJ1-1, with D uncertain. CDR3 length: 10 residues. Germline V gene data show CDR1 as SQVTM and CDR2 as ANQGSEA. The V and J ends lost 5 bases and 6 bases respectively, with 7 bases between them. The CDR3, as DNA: TGCAGCGTTAAAGCACCTGAAGCTTTCTTT. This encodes CSVKAPEAFF. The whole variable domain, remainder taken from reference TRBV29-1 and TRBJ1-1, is SAVISQKPSRDICQRGTSLTIQCQVDSQVTMMFWYRQQPGQSLTLIATANQGSEATYESGFVIDKFPISRPNLTFSTLTVSNMSPEDSSIYLCSVKAPEAFFGQGTRLTVV.

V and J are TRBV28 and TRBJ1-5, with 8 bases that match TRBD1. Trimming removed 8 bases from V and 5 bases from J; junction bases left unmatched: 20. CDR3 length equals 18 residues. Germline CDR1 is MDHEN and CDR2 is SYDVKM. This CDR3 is CASLDRARFRVIHQPQHF. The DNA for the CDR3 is TGTGCCAGCTTGGACAGGGCCCGTTTTAGAGTGATTCATCAGCCCCAGCATTTT.

The CDR3 is CASSLIRGADTQYF. CDR3 bases: TGTGCCAGCAGCTTAATCAGGGGGGCAGATACGCAGTATTTT. The chain recombines TRBV7-9 with TRBJ2-3; D is perhaps TRBD1 (7 bases). The V gene's germline CDR1 is SEHNR and CDR2 FQNEAQ (reference sequence). Trimming cost V 2 bases and J 4 bases, with 10 bases left between them. The CDR3 has 14 residues.

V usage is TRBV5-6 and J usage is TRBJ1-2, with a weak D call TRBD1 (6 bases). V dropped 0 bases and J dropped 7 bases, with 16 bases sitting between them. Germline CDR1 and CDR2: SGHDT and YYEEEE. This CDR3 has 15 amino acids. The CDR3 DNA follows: TGTGCCAGCAGCTTGGATCGTCGGGGGCAGGGTGGCTACACCTTC. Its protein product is CASSLDRRGQGGYTF. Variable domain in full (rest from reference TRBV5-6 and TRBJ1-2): DAGVTQSPTHLIKTRGQQVTLRCSPKSGHDTVSWYQQALGQGPQFIFQYYEEEERQRGNFPDRFSGHQFPNYSSELNVNALLLGDSALYLCASSLDRRGQGGYTFGSGTRLTVV.

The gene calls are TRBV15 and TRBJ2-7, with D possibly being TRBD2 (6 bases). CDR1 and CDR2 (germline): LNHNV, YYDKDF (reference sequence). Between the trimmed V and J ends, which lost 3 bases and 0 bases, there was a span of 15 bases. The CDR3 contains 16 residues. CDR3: CATSSLLARASYEQYF. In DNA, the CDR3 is TGTGCCACCAGCAGTTTACTAGCTCGGGCCTCCTACGAGCAGTACTTC.

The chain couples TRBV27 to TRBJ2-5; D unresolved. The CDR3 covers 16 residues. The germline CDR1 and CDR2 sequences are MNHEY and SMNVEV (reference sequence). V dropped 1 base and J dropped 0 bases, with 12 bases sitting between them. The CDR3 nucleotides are TGTGCCAGCAGTTTATATCGCAGGAGAGACCAAGAGACCCAGTACTTC. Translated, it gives CASSLYRRRDQETQYF.

CDR3 bases: TGTGCCAGCAGCTTCCTCAATTTGCGGGAAGATGAGCAGTTCTTC. The encoded protein is CASSFLNLREDEQFF. The rearrangement links TRBV7-6 to TRBJ2-1; TRBD2 is a possible D gene (6 bases). Per the germline V gene, CDR1 is SGHVS and CDR2 is FNYEAQ. This CDR3 contains 15 residues. Trimming left V 3 bases short and J 8 bases short, with 17 bases between. The full variable domain, in which reference TRBV7-6 and TRBJ2-1 provide the parts outside the CDR3, is GAGVSQSPRYKVTKRGQDVALRCDPISGHVSLYWYRQALGQGPEFLTYFNYEAQQDKSGLPNDRFSAERPEGSISTLTIQRTEQRDSAMYRCASSFLNLREDEQFFGPGTRLTVL.

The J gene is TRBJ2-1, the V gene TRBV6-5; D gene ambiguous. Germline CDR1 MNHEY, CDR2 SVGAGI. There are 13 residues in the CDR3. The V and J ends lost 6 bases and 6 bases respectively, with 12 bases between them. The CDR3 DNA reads TGTGCCAGCAGGCCCCGAGCCGGCAATGAGCAGTTCTTC. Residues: CASRPRAGNEQFF.

The CDR3 reads CASSYSADTLGDGYTF. In DNA form, the CDR3 reads TGTGCCAGCAGTTACTCGGCGGACACATTAGGGGATGGCTACACCTTC. The chain employs TRBV6-5 and TRBJ1-2; tentatively, D is TRBD1 (5 bases). This CDR3 has 16 amino acids. Germline CDR1 reads MNHEY; CDR2 reads SVGAGI. With 0 bases removed from V and 6 bases from J, the gap between germline ends came to 17 bases.